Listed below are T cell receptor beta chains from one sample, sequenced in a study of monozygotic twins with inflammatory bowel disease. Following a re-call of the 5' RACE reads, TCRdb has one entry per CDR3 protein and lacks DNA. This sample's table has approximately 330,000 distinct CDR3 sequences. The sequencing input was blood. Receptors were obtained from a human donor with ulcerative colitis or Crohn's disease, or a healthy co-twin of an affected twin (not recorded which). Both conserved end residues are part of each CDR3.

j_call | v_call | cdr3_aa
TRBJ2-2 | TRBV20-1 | CSLKNRELNTGELFF
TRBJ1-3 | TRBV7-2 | CASSFESYSGNTIYF
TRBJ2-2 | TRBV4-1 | CASSQDSVGQVITNTGELFF
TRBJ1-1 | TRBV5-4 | CASSLLASEAFF
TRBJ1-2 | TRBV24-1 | CATSDPTRPQAGYTF
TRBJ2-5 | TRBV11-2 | CASSSGQGGGETQYF
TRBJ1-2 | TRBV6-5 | CASSFRLGYHSDGYTF
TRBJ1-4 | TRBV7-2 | CASSLRARSEKLFF
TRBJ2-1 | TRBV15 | CATSRDRGSRKSEQFF
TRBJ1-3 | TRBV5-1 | CASSLSPGNTIYF
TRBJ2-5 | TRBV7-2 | CASSRPGTGLGETQYF
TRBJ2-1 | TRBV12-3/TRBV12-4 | CASSLTPRGNEQFF
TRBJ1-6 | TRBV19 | CASRRQGEANSPLHF
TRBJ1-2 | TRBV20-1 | CSASDTLTGYTF
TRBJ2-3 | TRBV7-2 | CASSLVTSGGTDTQYF
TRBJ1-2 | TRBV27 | CASSPKPDRIYGYTF
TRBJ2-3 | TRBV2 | CASRSDGTDTQYF
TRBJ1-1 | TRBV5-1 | CASSSYVSWGRRTEAFF
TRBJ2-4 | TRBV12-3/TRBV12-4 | CASRGDYDQIQYF
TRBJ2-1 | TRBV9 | CASSAGTASNEQFF
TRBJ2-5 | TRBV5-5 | CASSGEVGGSQYF
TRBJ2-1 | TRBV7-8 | CASSLEVLAGVSYNEQFF
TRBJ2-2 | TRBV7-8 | CASSSRDATGELFF
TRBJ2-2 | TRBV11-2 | CASSWAGGDLGELFF
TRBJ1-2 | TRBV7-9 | CASSKDDRAYGYTF
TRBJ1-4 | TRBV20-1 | CSATEQGKGEKLFF
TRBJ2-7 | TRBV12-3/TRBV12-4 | CASSPQGARSVDEQYF
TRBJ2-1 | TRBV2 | CASRLLAGTDEQFF
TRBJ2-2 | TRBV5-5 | CASSLEGGFDGELFF